The source of this T cell receptor beta chain is a study of shared clonotypes between healthy human individuals. TCRdb's copy holds only in-frame clones and misses some; the assay was immunoSEQ multiplex PCR. The data show about 490,000 clones, 70% to 80% seen once. Germline values: CDR1 LGHNA, CDR2 YNFKEQ. The CDR3 spans 16 residues. V shed 2 bases and J shed 4 bases, with 17 bases lying between them. The chain uses TRBV4-2 and TRBJ1-2; D is undetermined. This TCR was sampled from a woman aged 40 to 50 in good health. Some clones in this sample may be carry-over from other donors' samples. Material for sequencing was PBMCs. CDR3 DNA sequence: TGTGCCAGCAGCCAACCCGGGCCTCCTCCCCGCTATGGCTACACCTTC. It is translated as CASSQPGPPPRYGYTF.